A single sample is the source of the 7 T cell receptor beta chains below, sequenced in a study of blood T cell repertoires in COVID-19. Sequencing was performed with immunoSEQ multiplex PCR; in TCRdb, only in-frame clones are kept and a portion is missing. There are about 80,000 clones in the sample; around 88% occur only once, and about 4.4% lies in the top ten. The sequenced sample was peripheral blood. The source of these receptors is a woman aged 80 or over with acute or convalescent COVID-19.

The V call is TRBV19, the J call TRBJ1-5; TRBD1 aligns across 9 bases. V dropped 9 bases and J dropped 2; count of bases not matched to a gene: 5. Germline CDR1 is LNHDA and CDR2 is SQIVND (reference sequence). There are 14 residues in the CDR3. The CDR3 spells CASRGQGGNQPQHF. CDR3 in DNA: TGTGCCAGCAGGGGACAGGGAGGCAATCAGCCCCAGCATTTT. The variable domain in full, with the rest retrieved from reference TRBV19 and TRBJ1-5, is DGGITQSPKYLFRKEGQNVTLSCEQNLNHDAMYWYRQDPGQGLRLIYYSQIVNDFQKGDIAEGYSVSREKKESFPLTVTSAQKNPTAFYLCASRGQGGNQPQHFGDGTRLSIL.

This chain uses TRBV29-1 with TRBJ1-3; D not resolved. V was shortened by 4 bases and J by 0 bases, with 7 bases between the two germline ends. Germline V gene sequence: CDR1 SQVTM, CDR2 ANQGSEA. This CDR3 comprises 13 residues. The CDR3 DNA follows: TGCAGCGTTGTAACCGGCTCTGGAAACACCATATATTTT. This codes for CSVVTGSGNTIYF.

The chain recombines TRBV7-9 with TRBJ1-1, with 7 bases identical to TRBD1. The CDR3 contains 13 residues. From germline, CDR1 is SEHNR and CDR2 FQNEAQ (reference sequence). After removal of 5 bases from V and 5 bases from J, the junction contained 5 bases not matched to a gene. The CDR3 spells CASSRQGVTEAFF. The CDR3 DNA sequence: TGTGCCAGCAGCCGACAGGGAGTAACTGAAGCTTTCTTT.

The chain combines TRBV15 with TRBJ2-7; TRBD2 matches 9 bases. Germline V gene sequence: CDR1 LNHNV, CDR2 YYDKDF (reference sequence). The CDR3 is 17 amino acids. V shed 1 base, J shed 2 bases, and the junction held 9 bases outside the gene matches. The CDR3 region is CATSRGPMAGGPYEQYF. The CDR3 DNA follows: TGTGCCACCAGCAGAGGCCCTATGGCGGGAGGGCCCTACGAGCAGTACTTC.

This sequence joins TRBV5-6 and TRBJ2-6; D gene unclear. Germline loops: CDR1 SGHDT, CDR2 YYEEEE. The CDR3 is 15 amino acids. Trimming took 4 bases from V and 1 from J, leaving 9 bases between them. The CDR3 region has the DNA TGTGCCAGCAGCCCGAACTTATCTGGGGCCAACGTCCTGACTTTC. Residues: CASSPNLSGANVLTF.

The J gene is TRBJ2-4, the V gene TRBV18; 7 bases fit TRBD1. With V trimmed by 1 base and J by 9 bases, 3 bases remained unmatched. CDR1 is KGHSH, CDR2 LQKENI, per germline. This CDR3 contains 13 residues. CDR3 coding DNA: TGTGCCAGCTCACCACAAGGGGGCAGCATTCAGTACTTC. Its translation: CASSPQGGSIQYF.

In DNA, the CDR3 is TGTGCCAGCAGCTCCCCTGGGCAGGGGACCTACGAGCAGTACTTC. Protein product: CASSSPGQGTYEQYF. The genes are TRBV5-4 and TRBJ2-7; possible D gene TRBD1, 6 bases. V lost 3 bases to trimming and J lost 2 bases, with 15 bases between them. CDR3 length: 15 residues. Germline V gene sequence: CDR1 SGHNT, CDR2 YYREEE (reference sequence).